A single sample is the source of the 19 T cell receptor beta chains below, sequenced in a study of T cell responses to AZD1222 COVID-19 vaccine. Produced via immunoSEQ multiplex PCR; TCRdb's table is partial and in-frame only. The sample lists roughly 100,000 clones; about 88% were seen once. Specimen: peripheral blood, collected on day 0 of AZD1222 vaccination. Receptors originate from an adult in good health.

The J gene is TRBJ1-3, the V gene TRBV6-2 or TRBV6-3; D call uncertain. The CDR3 consists of 15 residues. CDR1 MNHEY and CDR2 SVGEGT come from the germline V gene. The V end lost 4 bases, the J end lost 2 bases, and 12 bases lay between the germline ends. CDR3 sequence reads: CASSFRHLAGNTIYF. As DNA, the CDR3 is TGTGCCAGCAGTTTCCGACATTTAGCTGGAAACACCATATATTTT.

In this sample, this clone turned up once. This sequence joins TRBV5-4 and TRBJ2-7, with 11 bases identical to TRBD2. The CDR3 extends over 14 amino acids. Germline lookup yields CDR1 SGHNT and CDR2 YYREEE (reference sequence). Trimming at V came to 5 bases and at J to 6 bases, leaving 7 bases not matched to a gene. The CDR3 protein is CASRRLAGGSEQYF. Here the CDR3 DNA reads TGTGCCAGCAGGCGTCTAGCGGGAGGCTCCGAGCAGTACTTC.

This clone was observed a single time. J is TRBJ1-2 and V is TRBV29-1; D gene uncertain. V gave up 7 bases and J gave up 4 bases, with 13 bases separating them. CDR1 SQVTM and CDR2 ANQGSEA come from the germline V gene. CDR3 length: 12 residues. CDR3: CSARGGPYGYTF. Here the CDR3 DNA reads TGCAGCGCCCGTGGTGGGCCCTATGGCTACACCTTC.

This clone was seen more than once but under ten times. CDR3 sequence (DNA): TGTGCCAGCAGTTACACCGGACATGGCGAGCAGTACTTC. Its protein product is CASSYTGHGEQYF. The genes are TRBV6-6 and TRBJ2-7; a weak D match, TRBD1 (5 bases). V lost 2 bases and J 6 bases, leaving 11 bases between the germline ends. This CDR3 comprises 13 residues. Germline values: CDR1 MNHNY, CDR2 SVGAGI (reference sequence).

V gene TRBV7-9 combines with J gene TRBJ1-5; D perhaps matches TRBD1 (5 bases). V was trimmed by 5 bases and J by 6 bases, leaving 14 bases between them. There are 14 residues in the CDR3. Per germline, CDR1 SEHNR and CDR2 FQNEAQ (reference sequence). CDR3 loop: CASSLTGVGQPQHF. The CDR3 region has the DNA TGTGCCAGCAGCCTGACGGGGGTAGGTCAGCCCCAGCATTTT.

V and J are TRBV3-1 (or the pseudogene TRBV3-2) and TRBJ1-4; TRBD1 might be the D (5 bases). CDR3 length: 15 residues. The germline gives CDR1 LGHDT, CDR2 YNNKEL (reference sequence). V lost 1 base to trimming and J lost 8 bases, with 14 bases between them. CDR3 in DNA: TGTGCCAGCAGCCAAGCTGGGGCTCTAGAAGAAAAACTGTTTTTT. Protein product: CASSQAGALEEKLFF.

The chain couples TRBV3-1 (or the pseudogene TRBV3-2) to TRBJ1-3; no definite D call. The germline V gene has CDR1 LGHDT and CDR2 YNNKEL (reference sequence). The V end lost 1 base, the J end lost 0 bases, and 13 bases lay between the germline ends. This CDR3 has 17 amino acids. The CDR3 sequence: CASSQGWQASSGNTIYF. CDR3 coding DNA: TGTGCCAGCAGCCAAGGGTGGCAGGCGAGCTCTGGAAACACCATATATTTT.

This clone was observed a handful of times. The chain is built from TRBV2 and TRBJ1-1; no reliable D call. The CDR3 runs to 14 residues. V gave up 6 bases and J gave up 1 base, with 12 bases separating them. Germline V gives CDR1 SNHLY, CDR2 FYNNEI. The CDR3, as DNA: TGTGCCAGCAGGCGGACTTACGGGAACACTGAAGCTTTCTTT. Protein product: CASRRTYGNTEAFF.

The J gene is TRBJ1-2, the V gene TRBV28, with D perhaps TRBD1 (5 bases). The germline V gene has CDR1 MDHEN and CDR2 SYDVKM. The CDR3 loop spans 12 amino acids. V shed 3 bases and J shed 8 bases, with 10 bases lying between them. The CDR3 DNA reads TGTGCCAGCAGTTTTGGGGGTATCGGCTACACCTTC. The encoded protein is CASSFGGIGYTF.

The V and J genes are TRBV19 and TRBJ2-7; 12 bases are shared with TRBD2. With V trimmed by 5 bases and J by 2 bases, 1 base remained unmatched. The CDR3 has 14 residues. Germline V gene sequence: CDR1 LNHDA, CDR2 SQIVND (reference sequence). In DNA form, the CDR3 reads TGTGCCAGTAGTCTAGCGGGAGGGGCCTACGAGCAGTACTTC. Protein: CASSLAGGAYEQYF. The whole variable domain, remainder taken from reference TRBV19 and TRBJ2-7, is DGGITQSPKYLFRKEGQNVTLSCEQNLNHDAMYWYRQDPGQGLRLIYYSQIVNDFQKGDIAEGYSVSREKKESFPLTVTSAQKNPTAFYLCASSLAGGAYEQYFGPGTRLTVT.

This clone was picked up a small number of times. The chain links TRBV5-1 to TRBJ2-1; 13 bases map to TRBD2. Germline CDR1 SGHRS, CDR2 YFSETQ. The CDR3 is 16 amino acids. V was clipped by 0 bases and J by 8 bases; unmatched bases: 5. The CDR3 protein is CASSLGWTSGSDEQFF. DNA of the CDR3: TGCGCCAGCAGCTTGGGGTGGACTAGCGGGAGCGATGAGCAGTTCTTC.

The V call is TRBV7-3, the J call TRBJ2-3; 10 positions agree with TRBD2. The CDR3 covers 16 residues. Germline-derived CDR1 and CDR2 are SGHTA and FQGTGA. V dropped 6 bases and J dropped 3; count of bases not matched to a gene: 9. CDR3 nucleotides: TGTGCCAGCAGTCAATCTAGCGGGGGCGGGACAGATACGCAGTATTTT. It yields the protein CASSQSSGGGTDTQYF.

The J gene is TRBJ2-1, the V gene TRBV10-1; 13 nucleotides align to TRBD2. The V and J ends lost 5 bases and 8 bases, in that order; junction bases with no gene match: 12. Germline CDR1 WNHNN, CDR2 SYGVQD (reference sequence). There are 17 residues in the CDR3. For the CDR3, the DNA is TGCGCCAGCAGTAAAACAAAGCCGGGACTAGCGGGATATGAGCAGTTCTTC. Amino acids: CASSKTKPGLAGYEQFF.

The rearrangement joins TRBV7-9 to TRBJ1-1; no firm D call. The V gene lost 5 bases and the J gene lost 6 bases, with 13 bases spanning the gap. The germline CDR1 and CDR2 sequences are SEHNR and FQNEAQ (reference sequence). CDR3 size: 13 residues. The CDR3 DNA sequence: TGTGCCAGCAGCCCCGACGGGTTCGCTGAAGCTTTCTTT. The encoded protein is CASSPDGFAEAFF.

The CDR3 coding sequence is TGTGCCAGCAGCTTCAATCCGGGACTAGCTTACAATGAGCAGTTCTTC. It codes for CASSFNPGLAYNEQFF. The chain uses TRBV7-2 and TRBJ2-1; TRBD2 matches 9 bases. The CDR3 loop spans 16 amino acids. Germline loops: CDR1 SGHTA, CDR2 FQGNSA. V shed 3 bases, J shed 4 bases, and the junction held 7 bases outside the gene matches. The whole variable domain, remainder taken from reference TRBV7-2 and TRBJ2-1, is GAGVSQSPSNKVTEKGKDVELRCDPISGHTALYWYRQSLGQGLEFLIYFQGNSAPDKSGLPSDRFSAERTGGSVSTLTIQRTQQEDSAVYLCASSFNPGLAYNEQFFGPGTRLTVL.

This clone was seen only once. This rearrangement joins TRBV28 to TRBJ2-3, with TRBD2 identical over 12 bases. V trimming: 9 bases; J trimming: 5 bases; junction bases outside the gene matches: 6. CDR3 size: 14 residues. Germline lookup yields CDR1 MDHEN and CDR2 SYDVKM. CDR3 loop: CASCLAGGVDTQYF. Here the CDR3 DNA reads TGTGCCAGTTGCCTAGCGGGAGGGGTAGATACGCAGTATTTT.

For this clone: This sample includes further DNA sequences coding for the same CDR3. The gene calls are TRBV7-8 and TRBJ1-2; TRBD1 aligns across 8 bases. The CDR3 runs to 13 residues. Germline values: CDR1 SGHVS, CDR2 FQNEAQ. The ends lost 3 bases at V and 3 bases at J; junction bases unmatched: 0. CDR3 DNA: TGTGCCAGCAGCTTGACAGGGGACTATGGCTACACCTTC. This gives the protein CASSLTGDYGYTF.

This rearrangement joins TRBV18 to TRBJ2-7, with no clear D. The CDR3 spans 14 residues. Germline lookup yields CDR1 KGHSH and CDR2 LQKENI. V was clipped by 2 bases and J by 0 bases, with 8 bases between them. The CDR3 reads CASSPFGDSYEQYF. CDR3 nucleotide sequence: TGTGCCAGCTCACCATTCGGTGACTCCTACGAGCAGTACTTC.

The V call is TRBV6-5, the J call TRBJ1-2, with 8 bases matching TRBD1. The CDR3 is 13 amino acids. Germline V gene sequence: CDR1 MNHEY, CDR2 SVGAGI. V shed 7 bases and J 3 bases; nucleotides not matched to a gene: 4. Here the CDR3 reads CASNPTGDYGYTF. The CDR3 coding sequence is TGTGCCAGCAACCCGACAGGGGACTATGGCTACACCTTC.